Listed below are T cell receptor beta chains from one sample, sequenced in a study of T cells in Graves' hyperthyroidism and ophthalmopathy. TCRdb re-derived calls from the multiplex PCR reads in MiXCR, one entry per CDR3 protein. This sample has approximately 300,000 distinct CDR3 sequences, with around 16% found just once. Input material: blood. Receptors originate from a man younger than 40 with Graves' hyperthyroidism. CDR3s include the opening cysteine and the closing phenylalanine or tryptophan. The order of the fields is V gene, CDR3 protein.

TRBV7-9	CASSLGAGLMGETQYF
TRBV9	CASSVGGSGSINTQYF
TRBV20-1	CSARSLAGYGGEQYF
TRBV9	CASTPSTVSYGYTF
TRBV7-2	CASSLSVGYTF
TRBV20-1	CSAREAGHYNSPLHF
TRBV6-4	CASSDGTGGLEQFF
TRBV7-2	CASSFFPLATEAFF
TRBV7-6	CASSASGTDYNEQFF
TRBV30	CAWSRLNYGYTF
TRBV7-2	CASKGGVSGNTIYF
TRBV30	CAWSVTRNNSPLHF
TRBV20-1	CSARDFTGGAYSPLHF
TRBV15	CATSRETAGNTIYF
TRBV5-8	CASSRDRGTNTEAFF
TRBV29-1	CSGSRGRDTEAFF
TRBV20-1	CSASPLGVTYEQYF
TRBV29-1	CSVGTGGRNEQYF
TRBV10-2	CASKMAGGDAQYF
TRBV12-3/TRBV12-4	CASSLTGTSSYEQYF
TRBV5-1	CASSLGVGYKQYF
TRBV7-2	CASSPRTAIQYF
TRBV19	CASSGRRDRAYQPQHF
TRBV11-1	CASSFRWDSRDEQYF
TRBV7-9	CASSQLRDISGYTF
TRBV24-1	CATSDLRGRDTGELFF
TRBV24-1	CATSDSPPQGSSYNEQFF
TRBV30	CAWSDPAGVTYEQYF
TRBV7-3	CASRTTGTGFGEQFF
TRBV6-1	CASRFNRDRGPVDTQYF
TRBV5-1	CASVPQSGIFTGYEQYF
TRBV27	CASSATPWGSHNSPLHF
TRBV7-3	CASSIYDLAGAGELFF
TRBV7-8	CASSPGLAGSLTNYEQYF
TRBV20-1	CSARDERGGAEGYTF
TRBV12-3/TRBV12-4	CASRKGTSGRDTQYF
TRBV5-5	CASSVGSRAGELFF
TRBV10-3	CATLNRTGNGYTF
TRBV12-3/TRBV12-4	CASIGGRHNEQFF
TRBV10-3	CAISAGADETQYF
TRBV6-1	CASSLFLSRAEQYF
TRBV9	CASSVDAFSSYEQYF
TRBV6-2/TRBV6-3	CASSSPGDTQYF
TRBV5-1	CASDPGLAGLTGELFF
TRBV20-1	CSAKWEALQETQYF
TRBV9	CASSVVDGTYEQYF
TRBV5-1	CASSLGGFGYEQYF
TRBV2	CASSEERETDGYTF
TRBV7-9	CASSLAGGRSSYNEQFF